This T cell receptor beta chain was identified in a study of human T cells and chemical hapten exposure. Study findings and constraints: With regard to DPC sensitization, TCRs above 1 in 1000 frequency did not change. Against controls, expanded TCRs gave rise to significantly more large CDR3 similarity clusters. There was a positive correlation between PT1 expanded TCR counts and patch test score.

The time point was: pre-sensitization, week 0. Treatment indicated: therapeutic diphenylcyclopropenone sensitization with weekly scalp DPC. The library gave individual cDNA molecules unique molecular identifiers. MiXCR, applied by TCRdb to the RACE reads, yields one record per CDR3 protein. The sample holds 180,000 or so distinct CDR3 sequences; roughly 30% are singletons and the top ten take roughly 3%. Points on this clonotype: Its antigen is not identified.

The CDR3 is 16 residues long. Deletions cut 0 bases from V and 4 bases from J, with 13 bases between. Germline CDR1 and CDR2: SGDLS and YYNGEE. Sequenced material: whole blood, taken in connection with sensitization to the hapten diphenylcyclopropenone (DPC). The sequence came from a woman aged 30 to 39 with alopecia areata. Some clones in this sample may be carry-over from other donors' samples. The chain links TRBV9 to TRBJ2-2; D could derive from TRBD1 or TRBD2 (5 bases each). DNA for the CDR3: TGTGCCAGCAGCGTAGAGTCCGGGGCTCCCACCGGGGAGCTGTTTTTT. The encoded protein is CASSVESGAPTGELFF.